The clone carrying this T cell receptor beta chain was detected only a few times. Antigen: not known. Template switching, a step in the protocol, added a universal primer site, and cDNA carried unique molecular identifiers. TCRdb used MiXCR to reprocess the 5' RACE reads, holding one entry per CDR3 protein. The table lists about 460,000 distinct CDR3 sequences, 12% to 15% of them singletons. This sample was taken from a study of identical twins. Study results and caveats: Cord blood beta clonotypes present at high abundance carried fewer insertions; no such pattern appeared in memory repertoires. Excess twin sharing in beta out-of-frame sequences was weaker. Twin-shared out-of-frame alpha sequences were enriched for low generation probability.

The CDR3 consists of 14 residues. Per the germline V gene, CDR1 is DFQATT and CDR2 is SNEGSKA (reference sequence). Trimming cost V 3 bases and J 0 bases, with 10 bases left between them. In addition, the sample was reused for a study of yellow fever vaccine responses in identical twins.

The V call is TRBV20-1, the J call TRBJ2-3, with a tentative D call TRBD2 (5 bases). The clonotype comes from a woman under 30 in good health. Material for sequencing was CD4+ T cells sorted from blood. The CDR3 sequence is CSARSAVSTDTQYF. In nucleotides, the CDR3 is TGCAGTGCTAGGTCAGCGGTTAGCACAGATACGCAGTATTTT.